The clone carrying this T cell receptor beta chain was counted a few times. The CDR3 has 14 amino acids. CDR1 and CDR2 from the germline V gene are KGHDR and SFDVKD. V shed 4 bases and J 5 bases; nucleotides not matched to a gene: 6. The sample is drawn from a study of T cells after yellow fever vaccination. TCRdb reanalysed the 5' RACE reads using MiXCR and keeps one entry per CDR3 protein. Among 200,000 or so distinct CDR3 sequences listed, 5.5% to 8.5% were seen once. The chain has TRBV24-1 and TRBJ2-5; 7 bases are shared with TRBD1. This TCR came from a man younger than 45 who received the YFV17D yellow fever vaccine. The sample was CD4+ T cells sorted from PBMCs, taken on the day of the yellow fever booster vaccination. The CDR3, as DNA: TGTGCCACCAGTGACAGACAGGGTGGGGAGACCCAGTACTTC. Its protein is CATSDRQGGETQYF.